The 27 T cell receptor beta chains below were found in one sample sequenced in a study of T cell responses to AZD1222 COVID-19 vaccine. The repertoire was sequenced with immunoSEQ multiplex PCR; TCRdb's copy has only in-frame clones and lacks some. There are some 99,000 clones in the sample; 88% occur only once, and approximately 15% lies in the top ten. The sample was peripheral blood, taken 28 days after the second AZD1222 dose. These TCRs come from an adult who received the AZD1222 COVID-19 vaccine.

The chain carries TRBV6-6 and TRBJ1-5; 11 bases match TRBD1. The germline gives CDR1 MNHNY, CDR2 SVGAGI (reference sequence). This CDR3 is built from 16 residues. The junction had 7 bases not matched to a gene; V was cut back by 6 bases and J by 3 bases. The CDR3 spells CASRFPGQGDNQPQHF. CDR3 sequence (DNA): TGTGCCAGCAGGTTCCCGGGACAGGGGGACAATCAGCCCCAGCATTTT.

This rearrangement joins TRBV2 to TRBJ2-7; possible D gene TRBD1, 6 bases. This CDR3 is 12 amino acids long. Germline CDR1 and CDR2: SNHLY and FYNNEI. The ends were cut back, 6 bases at V and 1 base at J, with 7 bases in the middle. The CDR3 DNA reads as TGTGCCAGCAGACAGGGTTCCTACGAGCAGTACTTC. Translating it yields CASRQGSYEQYF.

The rearrangement joins TRBV5-1 to TRBJ2-1; D is perhaps TRBD2 (6 bases). V was clipped by 7 bases and J by 7 bases, with 18 bases between them. The CDR3 has 14 residues. The germline V gene has CDR1 SGHRS and CDR2 YFSETQ. The CDR3 sequence is CASENGEARNEQFF. The CDR3 nucleotides read TGCGCCAGCGAGAACGGGGAGGCACGGAATGAGCAGTTCTTC.

DNA for the CDR3: TGCGCCAGCAGCTTGGGAGGGTCCTACAATGAGCAGTTCTTC. Translation: CASSLGGSYNEQFF. The V call is TRBV5-1, the J call TRBJ2-1, with a possible D match to TRBD2 (5 bases). Germline V gives CDR1 SGHRS, CDR2 YFSETQ. CDR3 length: 14 residues. Trimming stripped 0 bases from V and 1 base from J, with 5 bases between. Based on the CDR3 plus reference TRBV5-1 and TRBJ2-1, the full variable domain is KAGVTQTPRYLIKTRGQQVTLSCSPISGHRSVSWYQQTPGQGLQFLFEYFSETQRNKGNFPGRFSGRQFSNSRSEMNVSTLELGDSALYLCASSLGGSYNEQFFGPGTRLTVL.

The rearrangement joins TRBV13 to TRBJ2-1; D is perhaps TRBD1 (6 bases). Trimming pared 3 bases from V and 1 base from J, leaving 10 bases between. The V gene's germline CDR1 is PRHDT and CDR2 FYEKMQ (reference sequence). This CDR3 region has 15 residues. In DNA form, the CDR3 reads TGTGCCAGCAGCTTCAGGGGTCGGTCCTACAATGAGCAGTTCTTC. It is translated as CASSFRGRSYNEQFF.

The V and J genes are TRBV6-1 and TRBJ1-1; tentatively, D is TRBD1 (5 bases). The germline gives CDR1 MNHNS, CDR2 SASEGT. V was trimmed by 2 bases and J by 1 base, leaving 11 bases between them. The CDR3 runs to 15 residues. Here the CDR3 reads CASSEYGTGNTEAFF. For the CDR3, the DNA is TGTGCCAGCAGTGAATATGGGACGGGGAACACTGAAGCTTTCTTT.

Points on this clone: One junction end does not reproduce the germline sequence, and a read error may be involved. This sequence joins TRBV3-1 (or the pseudogene TRBV3-2) and TRBJ2-7; D uncertain. Germline V gives CDR1 LGHDT, CDR2 YNNKEL (reference sequence). This CDR3 spans 13 amino acids. This CDR3 is CASSRRGSHEQYF. CDR3 nucleotides: TGTGCCAGCAGCCGGCGCGGCTCCCACGAGCAGTACTTC.

The V call is TRBV6-5, the J call TRBJ1-1; TRBD1 might be the D (6 bases). The CDR3 sequence is 14 residues long. Trimming stripped 0 bases from V and 1 base from J, with 6 bases between. Germline values: CDR1 MNHEY, CDR2 SVGAGI. The CDR3 sequence: CASSYSGGNTEAFF. Here the CDR3 DNA reads TGTGCCAGCAGTTACTCAGGGGGGAACACTGAAGCTTTCTTT.

This rearrangement joins TRBV7-9 to TRBJ1-2, with D hard to call. CDR1 and CDR2 from the germline V gene are SEHNR and FQNEAQ (reference sequence). This CDR3 is built from 17 residues. Trimming left V 5 bases short and J 3 bases short, with 22 bases between. The CDR3: CASSPLSGRTDDYGYTF. The CDR3 region has the DNA TGTGCCAGCAGCCCACTGAGCGGGCGGACGGATGACTATGGCTACACCTTC.

The V gene is TRBV27, the J gene TRBJ2-7; possibly TRBD1 or TRBD2 for D (6 bases each). The CDR3 totals 15 residues. Germline CDR1 reads MNHEY; CDR2 reads SMNVEV (reference sequence). The ends were cut back, 5 bases at V and 1 base at J, with 15 bases in the middle. The CDR3, as DNA: TGTGCCAGCAGTCGAGGGGGGATCCCGTCCTACGAGCAGTACTTC. Encoded protein: CASSRGGIPSYEQYF.

The chain has TRBV9 and TRBJ2-5; the D gene could be TRBD1 or TRBD2 (5 bases each). Trimming took 4 bases from V and 1 from J, leaving 11 bases between them. The germline CDR1 and CDR2 sequences are SGDLS and YYNGEE. The CDR3 runs 14 residues. CDR3 in amino acids: CASSPWGSQETQYF. As DNA, the CDR3 is TGTGCCAGCAGCCCCTGGGGGAGCCAAGAGACCCAGTACTTC. Drawing the rest from reference TRBV9 and TRBJ2-5, the complete variable domain is DSGVTQTPKHLITATGQRVTLRCSPRSGDLSVYWYQQSLDQGLQFLIQYYNGEERAKGNILERFSAQQFPDLHSELNLSSLELGDSALYFCASSPWGSQETQYFGPGTRLLVL.

V usage is TRBV7-2 and J usage is TRBJ1-2, with D uncertain. CDR3 length equals 12 residues. In germline, CDR1 is SGHTA, CDR2 FQGNSA. V dropped 5 bases and J dropped 8 bases, with 12 bases sitting between them. The CDR3 is CASSVNNQGYTF. The CDR3 DNA sequence: TGTGCCAGCAGCGTAAATAACCAAGGCTACACCTTC.

This chain joins TRBV5-1 and TRBJ2-7, with 8 bases aligning to TRBD2. V was pared by 0 bases and J by 0 bases, with 5 bases of the junction left unmatched. Germline V CDR1 and CDR2: SGHRS, YFSETQ. The length of the CDR3 is 16 residues. CDR3: CASSLAGGTSSYEQYF. CDR3 DNA sequence: TGCGCCAGCAGCTTGGCCGGCGGGACTAGCTCCTACGAGCAGTACTTC.

The rearrangement links TRBV27 to TRBJ2-7; D gene ambiguous. V gave up 0 bases and J gave up 3 bases, with 9 bases separating them. Looked up from germline, CDR1 is MNHEY and CDR2 is SMNVEV (reference sequence). This CDR3 spans 14 amino acids. In DNA, the CDR3 is TGTGCCAGCAGTTTATCCCCACCAGGCTACGAGCAGTACTTC. It is translated as CASSLSPPGYEQYF.

V is TRBV28 and J is TRBJ1-3; D call uncertain. CDR1 MDHEN and CDR2 SYDVKM come from the germline V gene. Deletions cut 6 bases from V and 0 bases from J, with 9 bases between. This CDR3 spans 14 amino acids. CDR3 in amino acids: CASRVQNSGNTIYF. CDR3 DNA: TGTGCCAGCAGAGTACAGAACTCTGGAAACACCATATATTTT.

The V and J genes are TRBV6-5 and TRBJ2-7, with a weak D call TRBD1 (5 bases). This CDR3 is built from 14 residues. Germline CDR1 and CDR2: MNHEY and SVGAGI. The germline V and J ends were trimmed by 0 bases and 1 base, with 7 bases remaining between them. The DNA of the CDR3 is TGTGCCAGCAGTTACTCTCAGGGTTCCTACGAGCAGTACTTC. Translating gives CASSYSQGSYEQYF.

V and J are TRBV5-5 and TRBJ2-2; D remains unclear. V lost 0 bases to trimming and J lost 0 bases, with 9 bases between them. The CDR3 consists of 16 residues. Germline CDR1 and CDR2: SGHKS and YYEKEE (reference sequence). The CDR3 here is CASSLEVAANTGELFF. The CDR3 DNA sequence: TGTGCCAGCAGCTTGGAGGTAGCCGCGAACACCGGGGAGCTGTTTTTT.

V is TRBV6-1 and J is TRBJ1-2, with 10 bases matching TRBD1. The CDR3 totals 13 residues. Germline CDR1 is MNHNS and CDR2 is SASEGT. The trim removed 3 bases at V and 7 bases at J, leaving 2 bases unmatched. As DNA, the CDR3 is TGTGCCAGCAGTGACCGGGACAGGGGTGGCTACACCTTC. The encoded protein is CASSDRDRGGYTF.

The rearrangement uses TRBV6-5 and TRBJ1-2; D is unclear. Germline values: CDR1 MNHEY, CDR2 SVGAGI. V lost 0 bases, J lost 4 bases, and 12 bases lay in between. CDR3 length: 15 amino acids. CDR3: CASSYSGIGRYGYTF. For the CDR3, the DNA is TGTGCCAGCAGTTACTCGGGGATAGGTCGCTATGGCTACACCTTC.

The chain carries TRBV4-1 and TRBJ1-1, with 7 bases matching TRBD1. The CDR3 is 12 amino acids. Germline V gene sequence: CDR1 MGHRA, CDR2 YSYEKL. Trimming at V came to 3 bases and at J to 7 bases, leaving 2 bases not matched to a gene. The DNA for the CDR3 is TGCGCCAGCAGCCAGACAGGGTTTGAAGCTTTCTTT. Translated: CASSQTGFEAFF.

The rearrangement links TRBV7-8 to TRBJ2-1; 8 positions agree with TRBD2. The CDR3 spans 15 residues. With 5 bases clipped from V and 3 bases from J, the junction kept 6 bases outside the gene matches. The germline V gene has CDR1 SGHVS and CDR2 FQNEAQ. CDR3 region: CASSISGSYYNEQFF. The CDR3 bases are TGTGCCAGCAGCATAAGCGGGAGCTACTACAATGAGCAGTTCTTC.

The DNA of the CDR3 is TGCGCCAGCAGTGAGGGGCGGGAAAACTATGGCTACACCTTC. It encodes CASSEGRENYGYTF. The genes are TRBV10-1 and TRBJ1-2; D is undetermined. The germline CDR1 and CDR2 sequences are WNHNN and SYGVQD (reference sequence). V shed 2 bases and J shed 2 bases, with 9 bases lying between them. The CDR3 contains 14 residues.

The gene calls are TRBV29-1 and TRBJ2-1; 8 bases map to TRBD1. V lost 6 bases to trimming and J lost 8 bases; unmatched junction nucleotides: 9. Germline V gene data show CDR1 as SQVTM and CDR2 as ANQGSEA. The CDR3 extends over 13 amino acids. CDR3: CSVAGPGGYEQFF. The CDR3 coding sequence is TGCAGCGTCGCTGGGCCAGGGGGCTATGAGCAGTTCTTC.

This chain connects TRBV7-2 to TRBJ2-7; 11 bases are shared with TRBD2. With V trimmed by 3 bases and J by 0 bases, 1 base remained unmatched. The CDR3 has 15 residues. Germline assignment: CDR1 SGHTA and CDR2 FQGNSA. The CDR3 is CASSLTSGASYEQYF. The CDR3 nucleotides read TGTGCCAGCAGCTTGACTAGCGGGGCCTCCTACGAGCAGTACTTC.

The V gene is TRBV5-8, the J gene TRBJ2-7; D might be TRBD2 (6 bases). The CDR3 consists of 15 residues. Trimming stripped 3 bases from V and 4 bases from J, with 17 bases between. Germline CDR1 reads SGHTS; CDR2 reads YDEGEE. DNA for the CDR3: TGTGCCAGCAGCTCCCGCCGGGGACTTCTATACGAGCAGTACTTC. Residues: CASSSRRGLLYEQYF.

The V gene is TRBV5-1, the J gene TRBJ1-6, with 10 bases fitting TRBD1. This CDR3 contains 14 residues. Losses at the gene ends were 2 bases for V and 9 bases for J; bases not matched to a gene: 2. CDR1 and CDR2 (germline): SGHRS, YFSETQ. The CDR3 DNA reads TGCGCCAGCAGCTTCGGGACAGGGGTTTCACCCCTCCACTTT. Translating it yields CASSFGTGVSPLHF.

The chain uses TRBV5-4 and TRBJ2-7, with 8 nucleotides matching TRBD2. Looked up from germline, CDR1 is SGHNT and CDR2 is YYREEE (reference sequence). The CDR3 spans 15 residues. Trimming removed 0 bases from V and 3 bases from J; junction bases left unmatched: 5. The CDR3 DNA is TGTGCCAGCAGCTTGGGACTAGCGAACAGCTACGAGCAGTACTTC. Translated: CASSLGLANSYEQYF.